The 11 T cell receptor beta chains in this list originate from one sample, sequenced in a study of blood T cell repertoires in COVID-19. Clones were read by immunoSEQ multiplex PCR, and TCRdb kept only the in-frame ones, dropping some. Among 200,000 to 250,000 clones, 82% were seen once, and the ten largest hold approximately 12%. Sequencing input: peripheral blood. These TCRs come from a woman in her thirties or forties with acute or convalescent COVID-19.

This rearrangement joins TRBV4-1 to TRBJ1-4; D is undetermined. V was shortened by 0 bases and J by 4 bases, with 9 bases between the two germline ends. The germline gives CDR1 MGHRA, CDR2 YSYEKL. This CDR3 is built from 15 residues. The chain's CDR3 is CASSQDPGSNEKLFF. DNA for the CDR3: TGCGCCAGCAGCCAAGATCCAGGTAGTAATGAAAAACTGTTTTTT.

The CDR3 here is CASTERTGIAEAFF. Here the CDR3 DNA reads TGTGCCAGCACCGAACGGACAGGGATTGCTGAAGCTTTCTTT. The genes are TRBV2 and TRBJ1-1; TRBD1 agrees at 8 bases. Germline CDR1 SNHLY, CDR2 FYNNEI. This CDR3 comprises 14 residues. V was clipped by 7 bases and J by 6 bases; unmatched bases: 10. Drawing the rest from reference TRBV2 and TRBJ1-1, the complete variable domain is EPEVTQTPSHQVTQMGQEVILRCVPISNHLYFYWYRQILGQKVEFLVSFYNNEISEKSEIFDDQFSVERPDGSNFTLKIRSTKLEDSAMYFCASTERTGIAEAFFGQGTRLTVV.

In DNA form, the CDR3 reads TGTGCCAGCAGTGAGAGCAGGACAGGGGGAGGTGGCTACACCTTC. This translates into CASSESRTGGGGYTF. The chain uses TRBV2 and TRBJ1-2; 10 positions match TRBD1. V lost 3 bases to trimming and J lost 7 bases; unmatched junction nucleotides: 8. This CDR3 has 15 amino acids. Germline V gives CDR1 SNHLY, CDR2 FYNNEI.

The rearrangement uses TRBV5-1 and TRBJ2-1; D is unresolved. Germline CDR1 reads SGHRS; CDR2 reads YFSETQ. There are 15 residues in the CDR3. V lost 1 base, J lost 5 bases, and 13 bases lay in between. The CDR3 DNA sequence: TGCGCCAGCAGCTTGACCATCCGCAGGAACAATGAGCAGTTCTTC. Translating gives CASSLTIRRNNEQFF.

The rearrangement joins TRBV14 to TRBJ1-4; a possible D gene is TRBD1 (5 bases). CDR1 SGHDN and CDR2 FVKESK come from the germline V gene. The CDR3 loop spans 14 amino acids. V was clipped by 2 bases and J by 8 bases, with 12 bases between them. CDR3: CASSQRGIGEKLFF. As DNA, the CDR3 is TGTGCCAGCAGCCAAAGGGGTATAGGGGAAAAACTGTTTTTT.

The chain joins TRBV6-5 to TRBJ1-6; D not resolved. Trimming removed 4 bases from V and 7 bases from J, with 11 bases in between. The CDR3 extends over 14 amino acids. Looked up from germline, CDR1 is MNHEY and CDR2 is SVGAGI. CDR3 loop: CASSSGLGNSPLHF. DNA of the CDR3: TGTGCCAGCAGTTCCGGCCTCGGGAATTCACCCCTCCACTTT.

V is TRBV20-1 and J is TRBJ2-7; D is unresolved. The CDR3 loop spans 12 amino acids. V was shortened by 3 bases and J by 0 bases, with 6 bases between the two germline ends. Per germline, CDR1 DFQATT and CDR2 SNEGSKA (reference sequence). The CDR3, as DNA: TGCAGTGCTAGTTTCTACTCCTACGAGCAGTACTTC. Translating it yields CSASFYSYEQYF.

In this sample, this clone turned up once. The rearrangement joins TRBV19 to TRBJ1-1; TRBD1 might be the D (6 bases). Deletions cut 5 bases from V and 0 bases from J, with 16 bases between. CDR1 is LNHDA, CDR2 SQIVND, per germline (reference sequence). This CDR3 contains 16 residues. The CDR3 region has the DNA TGTGCCAGTAGTCAGGGGTTTACCCCCTTGAACACTGAAGCTTTCTTT. Its translation is CASSQGFTPLNTEAFF.

J is TRBJ1-5 and V is TRBV15, with 7 positions matching TRBD1. After removal of 1 base from V and 6 bases from J, the junction contained 9 bases not matched to a gene. This CDR3 has 16 residues. Germline loops: CDR1 LNHNV, CDR2 YYDKDF (reference sequence). The CDR3 nucleotides read TGTGCCACCAGCAGAGGCGCGACAGGGCTTCGTCAGCCCCAGCATTTT. Translated: CATSRGATGLRQPQHF. The whole variable domain, remainder taken from reference TRBV15 and TRBJ1-5, is DAMVIQNPRYQVTQFGKPVTLSCSQTLNHNVMYWYQQKSSQAPKLLFHYYDKDFNNEADTPDNFQSRRPNTSFCFLDIRSPGLGDTAMYLCATSRGATGLRQPQHFGDGTRLSIL.

V is TRBV30 and J is TRBJ1-1; possibly TRBD1 for D (6 bases). V lost 2 bases and J lost 5, with 18 bases in between. Germline V lookup: CDR1 GTSNPN, CDR2 SVGIG (reference sequence). CDR3 length equals 15 residues. The CDR3 here is CAWSRPLQGRTEAFF. The CDR3 DNA reads TGTGCCTGGAGTCGACCCTTACAGGGAAGGACTGAAGCTTTCTTT.

The chain is built from TRBV6-1 and TRBJ2-7; 7 bases are shared with TRBD1. Trimming at V came to 4 bases and at J to 0 bases, leaving 9 bases not matched to a gene. The CDR3 length is 16 residues. Germline V lookup: CDR1 MNHNS, CDR2 SASEGT. The CDR3, as DNA: TGTGCCAGCAGTGGACCCCCGACAGGGACCTCCTACGAGCAGTACTTC. Translating gives CASSGPPTGTSYEQYF.